This TCR beta chain stems from a study of T cells expressing NK-cell markers. On this clonotype: What it binds is not known.

With UMIs, 5'RACE template switching was used to make TCR beta cDNA. After re-calling the 5' RACE reads, TCRdb lists one entry per CDR3 protein, DNA absent. Here the sample table reports some 450,000 distinct CDR3 sequences. Findings and limits, study-wide: Whether expanded NKG2C+ T cell clones were HCMV-specific remained unclear. Several of the donors also had these clonotypes leading their CD3+CD56-NKG2C+ fraction.

CDR3 length: 15 amino acids. The sequencing input was blood T cells: a sorted CD56 or NKG2C T cell subset, CD4+ or CD8+ T cells, or bulk PBMC T cells (not recorded which). The chain uses TRBV12-3 or TRBV12-4 and TRBJ2-5; lacking DNA, the TRBD1 call made by TCRdb goes unchecked. This clonotype was obtained from a woman aged 18-70 years in good health. This CDR3 reads CASSPGMRGRETQYF.